The clone carrying this T cell receptor beta chain was seen only a few times. For TCRbeta, the library was prepared with unique molecular identifiers. TCRdb reanalysed the PCR reads using MiXCR and keeps one entry per CDR3 protein. This table has approximately 350,000 distinct CDR3 sequences, approximately 10% appearing once. The source of the sample is a study of T-cell reconstitution after alpha-beta-depleted transplantation in children. The CDR3 sequence is 15 residues long. V dropped 5 bases and J dropped 1; count of bases not matched to a gene: 4. This receptor was obtained from a human donor who donated a stem cell graft to a child with acute lymphoblastic leukemia. The sample consisted of PBMCs from the stem cell graft donor, taken from the stem cell graft. The V and J genes are TRBV12-3 or TRBV12-4 and TRBJ1-5, with 8 bases that match TRBD1. CDR3 bases: TGTGCCAGCAGTCACAGGGGGACCAGCAATCAGCCCCAGCATTTT. Protein sequence: CASSHRGTSNQPQHF.